The 6 T cell receptor beta chains below were found in one sample sequenced in a study of T cells in Graves' hyperthyroidism and ophthalmopathy. RNA transcripts gave rise to amplified TCR beta CDR3 regions. With the HTBI primer set, the TCR CDR3 went through a first round of RT-PCR. MiXCR, applied by TCRdb to the multiplex PCR reads, yields one record per CDR3 protein. The table lists 700,000 or so distinct CDR3 sequences, about 16% of them singletons, with under 9.5% in the top ten. Source material: blood. All receptors come from a man younger than 35 with Graves' hyperthyroidism.

The sample holds many counts of this clonotype. This sequence joins TRBV30 and TRBJ2-7; D not resolved. Trimming took 2 bases from V and 1 from J, leaving 9 bases between them. The germline V gene has CDR1 GTSNPN and CDR2 SVGIG (reference sequence). The CDR3 is 13 amino acids. The CDR3 sequence: CAWSNHGSYEQYF. CDR3 coding DNA: TGTGCCTGGAGTAACCATGGGTCCTACGAGCAGTACTTC.

At least ten counts were recorded for this clonotype. The rearrangement links TRBV6-5 to TRBJ1-2; no reliable D call. V lost 2 bases and J lost 10, with 17 bases in between. CDR1 and CDR2 from the germline V gene are MNHEY and SVGAGI. The CDR3 runs to 14 residues. The CDR3 region is CASSYGGRIDDYTF. In DNA form, the CDR3 reads TGTGCCAGCAGTTACGGCGGAAGGATCGATGACTACACCTTC.

The V gene is TRBV6-2 or TRBV6-3, the J gene TRBJ2-3; D perhaps matches TRBD2 (6 bases). In germline, CDR1 is MNHEY, CDR2 SVGEGT. CDR3 size: 15 residues. Between the trimmed V and J ends, which lost 4 bases and 2 bases, there was a span of 13 bases. CDR3 DNA sequence: TGTGCCAGCAGTTGGCGGGATTTGTACACAGATACGCAGTATTTT. This gives the protein CASSWRDLYTDTQYF.

V usage is TRBV10-1 and J usage is TRBJ2-1; 7 positions agree with TRBD2. V shed 1 base and J 9 bases; nucleotides not matched to a gene: 12. CDR1 is WNHNN and CDR2 is SYGVQD in the germline V gene (reference sequence). This CDR3 is built from 16 residues. The CDR3 DNA follows: TGCGCCAGCAGTGAGTACGGGGCAGACGGGACTATTGAGCAGTTCTTC. Translated: CASSEYGADGTIEQFF.

J is TRBJ2-4 and V is TRBV9; 8 nucleotides align to TRBD1. The CDR3 contains 19 residues. The V and J ends lost 4 bases and 1 base, in that order; junction bases with no gene match: 16. The germline CDR1 and CDR2 sequences are SGDLS and YYNGEE. The CDR3 reads CASSPNKAGQGLAKNIQYF. In nucleotides, the CDR3 is TGTGCCAGCAGCCCTAATAAAGCCGGACAGGGCCTTGCCAAAAACATTCAGTACTTC.

Ten or more counts support this clonotype. This chain connects TRBV28 to TRBJ2-2; 7 nucleotides agree with TRBD1. CDR1 and CDR2 (germline): MDHEN, SYDVKM. This CDR3 region has 16 residues. J lost 0 bases, V lost 4 bases, and 5 bases had no gene match. DNA of the CDR3: TGTGCCAGCAGTTCCCGAGGGACAGCGAACACCGGGGAGCTGTTTTTT. Translation gives CASSSRGTANTGELFF.